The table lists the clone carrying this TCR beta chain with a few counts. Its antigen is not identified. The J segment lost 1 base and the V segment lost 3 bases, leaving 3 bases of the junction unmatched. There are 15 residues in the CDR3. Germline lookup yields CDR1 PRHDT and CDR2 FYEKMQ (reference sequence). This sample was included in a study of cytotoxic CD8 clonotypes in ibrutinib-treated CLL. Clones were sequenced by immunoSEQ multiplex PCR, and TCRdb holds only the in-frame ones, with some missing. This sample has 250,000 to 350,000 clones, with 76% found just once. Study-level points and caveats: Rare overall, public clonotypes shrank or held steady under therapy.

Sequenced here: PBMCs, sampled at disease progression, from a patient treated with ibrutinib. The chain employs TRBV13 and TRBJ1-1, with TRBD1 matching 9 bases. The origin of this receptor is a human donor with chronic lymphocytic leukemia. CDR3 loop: CASSLDRGRNTEAFF. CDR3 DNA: TGTGCCAGCAGCTTGGACAGGGGAAGGAACACTGAAGCTTTCTTT.